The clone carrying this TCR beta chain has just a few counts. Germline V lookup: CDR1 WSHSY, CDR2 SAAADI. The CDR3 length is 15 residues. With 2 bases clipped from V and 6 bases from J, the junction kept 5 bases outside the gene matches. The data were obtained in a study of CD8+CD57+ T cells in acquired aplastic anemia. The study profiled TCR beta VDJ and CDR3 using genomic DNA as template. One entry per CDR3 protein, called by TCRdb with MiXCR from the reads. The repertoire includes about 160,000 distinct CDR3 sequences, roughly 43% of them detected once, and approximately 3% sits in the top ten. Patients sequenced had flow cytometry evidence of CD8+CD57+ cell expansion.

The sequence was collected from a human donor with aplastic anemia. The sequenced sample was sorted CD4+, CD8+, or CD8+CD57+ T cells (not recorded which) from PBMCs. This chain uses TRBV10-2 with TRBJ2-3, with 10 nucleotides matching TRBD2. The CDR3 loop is CASSEASGGSDTQYF. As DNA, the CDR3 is TGCGCCAGCAGTGAGGCTAGCGGGGGATCCGATACGCAGTATTTT.